Following are 18 T cell receptor beta chains from one sample sequenced in a study of cytomegalovirus exposure and HLA in healthy donors. It was with 60 Vbeta and 13 Jbeta primers that the PCR ran. Sequenced by immunoSEQ multiplex PCR; TCRdb stores in-frame clones only, minus some. The table lists around 150,000 clones, around three quarters of them singletons. Sample: PBMCs. The source of these receptors is a man between 40 and 49 years old in good health and CMV-seropositive.

The chain has TRBV2 and TRBJ1-1; the D is unclear. Germline CDR1 reads SNHLY; CDR2 reads FYNNEI. The germline V and J ends were trimmed by 5 bases and 4 bases, with 11 bases remaining between them. The CDR3 runs to 13 residues. CDR3 in amino acids: CASSSYGGTEAFF. The CDR3 region has the DNA TGTGCCAGCAGTTCTTACGGCGGCACTGAAGCTTTCTTT. Variable domain in full (rest from reference TRBV2 and TRBJ1-1): EPEVTQTPSHQVTQMGQEVILRCVPISNHLYFYWYRQILGQKVEFLVSFYNNEISEKSEIFDDQFSVERPDGSNFTLKIRSTKLEDSAMYFCASSSYGGTEAFFGQGTRLTVV.

The CDR3 loop reads CASSLDQNTEAFF. Written as DNA, the CDR3 is TGTGCCAGCAGTCTAGACCAGAACACTGAAGCTTTCTTT. V gene TRBV28 combines with J gene TRBJ1-1; D not certain. The CDR3 runs 13 residues. The germline V gene has CDR1 MDHEN and CDR2 SYDVKM. Trimming removed 5 bases from V and 1 base from J, with 8 bases in between.

The chain links TRBV6-5 to TRBJ1-3; D remains ambiguous. The CDR3 consists of 14 residues. With 6 bases removed from V and 0 bases from J, the gap between germline ends came to 9 bases. Germline V gene sequence: CDR1 MNHEY, CDR2 SVGAGI. The CDR3 DNA is TGTGCCAGCAGCCTGTTCAGCTCTGGAAACACCATATATTTT. Translated, it gives CASSLFSSGNTIYF.

V gene TRBV28 combines with J gene TRBJ2-3; D might be TRBD2 (6 bases). The ends were cut back, 8 bases at V and 1 base at J, with 16 bases in the middle. This CDR3 contains 15 residues. Germline V gives CDR1 MDHEN, CDR2 SYDVKM. DNA of the CDR3: TGTGCCAGCCCTCCGCCAGCGGGCGGCACAGATACGCAGTATTTT. Protein: CASPPPAGGTDTQYF. The complete variable domain, with remaining parts taken from reference TRBV28 and TRBJ2-3, reads DVKVTQSSRYLVKRTGEKVFLECVQDMDHENMFWYRQDPGLGLRLIYFSYDVKMKEKGDIPEGYSVSREKKERFSLILESASTNQTSMYLCASPPPAGGTDTQYFGPGTRLTVL.

The chain carries TRBV19 and TRBJ1-1; D is unresolved. CDR1 is LNHDA and CDR2 is SQIVND in the germline V gene (reference sequence). The V end lost 1 base, the J end lost 0 bases, and 6 bases lay between the germline ends. The length of the CDR3 is 14 residues. This chain's CDR3 is CASSIGSVNTEAFF. The CDR3 DNA is TGTGCCAGTAGTATAGGTTCGGTGAACACTGAAGCTTTCTTT.

The chain couples TRBV29-1 to TRBJ1-4; D not resolved. Trimming pared 2 bases from V and 6 bases from J, leaving 10 bases between. The CDR3 is made up of 13 amino acids. Germline V lookup: CDR1 SQVTM, CDR2 ANQGSEA. The CDR3 DNA follows: TGCAGCGTTGAATATGGAGGCGATGAAAAACTGTTTTTT. It is translated as CSVEYGGDEKLFF. Looking up the rest from reference TRBV29-1 and TRBJ1-4 gives the full variable domain: SAVISQKPSRDICQRGTSLTIQCQVDSQVTMMFWYRQQPGQSLTLIATANQGSEATYESGFVIDKFPISRPNLTFSTLTVSNMSPEDSSIYLCSVEYGGDEKLFFGSGTQLSVL.

The sample holds a few counts of this clone. The J gene is TRBJ2-1, the V gene TRBV5-4; the match to TRBD2 covers 11 bases. The J segment lost 4 bases and the V segment lost 6 bases, leaving 9 bases of the junction unmatched. Germline V lookup: CDR1 SGHNT, CDR2 YYREEE (reference sequence). The CDR3 is 16 amino acids. CDR3 bases: TGTGCCAGCAACTTTGGTAGCGGGAGGGGGTACAATGAGCAGTTCTTC. Translating it yields CASNFGSGRGYNEQFF.

The gene calls are TRBV7-7 and TRBJ2-3; D is perhaps TRBD2 (5 bases). The CDR3 has 14 residues. V was shortened by 2 bases and J by 4 bases, with 10 bases between the two germline ends. CDR1 and CDR2 from the germline V gene are SSHAT and FNYEAQ (reference sequence). CDR3 region: CASSLYSGSDTQYF. In DNA form, the CDR3 reads TGTGCCAGCAGCTTATATTCGGGGTCAGATACGCAGTATTTT.

The chain recombines TRBV29-1 with TRBJ2-3; 9 bases align to TRBD2. The V gene end was trimmed by 3 bases and the J gene end by 3 bases; junction bases not matched to a gene: 4. This CDR3 contains 14 residues. Germline V gene data show CDR1 as SQVTM and CDR2 as ANQGSEA. The DNA for the CDR3 is TGCAGCGTTGATGTAGCGGGAGTAACAGATACGCAGTATTTT. It encodes CSVDVAGVTDTQYF.

This chain connects TRBV10-3 to TRBJ2-5; D remains ambiguous. CDR1 and CDR2 (germline): ENHRY, SYGVKD. V was shortened by 4 bases and J by 4 bases, with 10 bases between the two germline ends. CDR3 length equals 13 residues. The CDR3 sequence is CAISVASGETQYF. The CDR3, as DNA: TGTGCCATCAGTGTCGCGAGTGGAGAGACCCAGTACTTC.

This clone has only a few counts. The V call is TRBV18, the J call TRBJ2-2, with TRBD2 identical over 11 bases. Germline trimming cut 5 bases from V and 1 base from J; bases unmatched to any gene: 3. This CDR3 has 16 residues. CDR1 KGHSH and CDR2 LQKENI come from the germline V gene. CDR3 DNA: TGTGCCAGCTCAAGACTAGCGGGAATGAACACCGGGGAGCTGTTTTTT. It is translated as CASSRLAGMNTGELFF.

The rearrangement joins TRBV4-2 to TRBJ2-7, with a possible D match to TRBD2 (5 bases). CDR3 size: 15 residues. Germline lookup yields CDR1 LGHNA and CDR2 YNFKEQ. V lost 1 base and J 0 bases, leaving 10 bases between the germline ends. The CDR3 sequence: CASSQVGEYSYEQYF. The CDR3 DNA reads as TGTGCCAGCAGCCAAGTCGGGGAGTACTCCTACGAGCAGTACTTC.

V is TRBV4-2 and J is TRBJ2-2, with D maybe TRBD2 (5 bases). Trimming cost V 0 bases and J 0 bases, with 11 bases left between them. In germline, CDR1 is LGHNA, CDR2 YNFKEQ. The CDR3 covers 17 residues. The CDR3 DNA follows: TGTGCCAGCAGCCAAGATCGGAGGCGTGCGAACACCGGGGAGCTGTTTTTT. Translated: CASSQDRRRANTGELFF.

CDR3 DNA sequence: TGTGCCTGGACTGCCTGGCCGAATTCACCCCTCCACTTT. Translating gives CAWTAWPNSPLHF. The chain uses TRBV30 and TRBJ1-6; D ambiguous. CDR3 length equals 13 residues. The V end was cut by 4 bases, the J end by 7 bases, with 11 bases between. Germline V gene data show CDR1 as GTSNPN and CDR2 as SVGIG (reference sequence).

The genes are TRBV30 and TRBJ1-1, with D possibly being TRBD1 (5 bases). From germline, CDR1 is GTSNPN and CDR2 SVGIG (reference sequence). Trimming pared 3 bases from V and 3 bases from J, leaving 8 bases between. The CDR3 contains 12 residues. The CDR3 sequence is CAWRQGDTEAFF. CDR3 coding DNA: TGTGCCTGGAGGCAAGGGGACACTGAAGCTTTCTTT. The full variable domain, completed using reference TRBV30 and TRBJ1-1, is SQTIHQWPATLVQPVGSPLSLECTVEGTSNPNLYWYRQAAGRGLQLLFYSVGIGQISSEVPQNLSASRPQDRQFILSSKKLLLSDSGFYLCAWRQGDTEAFFGQGTRLTVV.

The chain has TRBV29-1 and TRBJ2-2; TRBD2 aligns across 11 bases. The CDR3 is made up of 17 amino acids. Germline V lookup: CDR1 SQVTM, CDR2 ANQGSEA. Trimming took 4 bases from V and 0 from J; bases not matched to a gene: 7. CDR3 protein: CSVAGPSGRSNTGELFF. The CDR3 region has the DNA TGCAGCGTTGCCGGTCCTAGCGGGAGGTCGAACACCGGGGAGCTGTTTTTT.

This chain uses TRBV5-1 with TRBJ2-7; 8 positions match TRBD2. CDR3 size: 14 residues. V lost 5 bases and J lost 4; bases outside the gene matches: 8. The germline V gene has CDR1 SGHRS and CDR2 YFSETQ. The CDR3 bases are TGCGCCAGCAGGCCGGGACTAGGGGGGTACGAGCAGTACTTC. Its translation is CASRPGLGGYEQYF.

This clone was seen more than once but under ten times. The V gene is TRBV5-6, the J gene TRBJ1-1, with no clear D. The length of the CDR3 is 16 residues. The germline V gene encodes CDR1 SGHDT and CDR2 YYEEEE. Trimming took 0 bases from V and 0 from J, leaving 12 bases between them. CDR3 sequence: CASSLVTEGLNTEAFF. CDR3 sequence (DNA): TGTGCCAGCAGCTTGGTAACAGAAGGATTGAACACTGAAGCTTTCTTT.